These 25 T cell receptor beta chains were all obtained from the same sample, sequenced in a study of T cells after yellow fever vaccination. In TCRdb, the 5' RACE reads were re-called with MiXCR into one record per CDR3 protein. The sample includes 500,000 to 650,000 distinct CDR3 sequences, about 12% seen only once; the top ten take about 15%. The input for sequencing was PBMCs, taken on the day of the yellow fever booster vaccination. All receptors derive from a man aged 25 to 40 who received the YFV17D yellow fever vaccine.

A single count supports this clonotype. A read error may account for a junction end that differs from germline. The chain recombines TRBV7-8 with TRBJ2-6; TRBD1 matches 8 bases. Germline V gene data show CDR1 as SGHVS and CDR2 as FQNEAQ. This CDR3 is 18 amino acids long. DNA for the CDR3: TGTGCCAGCAGCTATACGGACAGGGTTAACTCTGGGGCCAACGTCCTGATTTTC. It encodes CASSYTDRVNSGANVLIF. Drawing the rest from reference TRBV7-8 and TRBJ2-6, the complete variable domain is GAGVSQSPRYKVAKRGQDVALRCDPISGHVSLFWYQQALGQGPEFLTYFQNEAQLDKSGLPSDRFFAERPEGSVSTLKIQRTQQEDSAVYLCASSYTDRVNSGANVLIFGAGSRLTVL.

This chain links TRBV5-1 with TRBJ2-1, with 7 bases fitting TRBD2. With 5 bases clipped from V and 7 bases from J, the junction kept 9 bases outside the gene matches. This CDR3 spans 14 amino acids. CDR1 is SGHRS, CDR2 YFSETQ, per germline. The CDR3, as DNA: TGCGCCAGCAGTGGCGGGAGATATGAGAATGAGCAGTTCTTC. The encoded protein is CASSGGRYENEQFF. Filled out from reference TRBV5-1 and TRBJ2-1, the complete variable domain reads KAGVTQTPRYLIKTRGQQVTLSCSPISGHRSVSWYQQTPGQGLQFLFEYFSETQRNKGNFPGRFSGRQFSNSRSEMNVSTLELGDSALYLCASSGGRYENEQFFGPGTRLTVL.

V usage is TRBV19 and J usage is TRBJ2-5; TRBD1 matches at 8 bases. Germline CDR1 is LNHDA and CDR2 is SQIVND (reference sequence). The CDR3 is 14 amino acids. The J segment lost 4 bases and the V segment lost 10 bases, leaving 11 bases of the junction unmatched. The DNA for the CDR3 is TGTGCCAAGGAGGCACAGGGGGACGGAGAGACCCAGTACTTC. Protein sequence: CAKEAQGDGETQYF.

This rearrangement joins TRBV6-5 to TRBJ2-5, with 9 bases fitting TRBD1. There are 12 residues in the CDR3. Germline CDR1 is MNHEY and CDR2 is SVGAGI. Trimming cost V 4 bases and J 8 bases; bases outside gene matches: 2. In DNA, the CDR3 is TGTGCCAGCAGTTCTACAGGGGGCACCCAGTACTTC. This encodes CASSSTGGTQYF.

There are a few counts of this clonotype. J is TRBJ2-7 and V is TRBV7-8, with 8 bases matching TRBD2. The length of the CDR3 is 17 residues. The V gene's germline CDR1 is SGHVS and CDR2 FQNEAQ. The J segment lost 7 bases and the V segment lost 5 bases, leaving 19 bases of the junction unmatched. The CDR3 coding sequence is TGTGCCAGCAGCCCGAGGAGTGGAGCGGGAGCCCCGGGAGAGCAGTACTTC. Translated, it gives CASSPRSGAGAPGEQYF.

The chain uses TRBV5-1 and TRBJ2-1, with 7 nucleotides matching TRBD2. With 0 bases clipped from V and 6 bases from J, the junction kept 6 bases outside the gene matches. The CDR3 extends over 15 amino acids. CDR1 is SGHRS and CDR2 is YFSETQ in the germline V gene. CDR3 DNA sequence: TGCGCCAGCAGCTTGGGCGGGAGTGTAGGCAATGAGCAGTTCTTC. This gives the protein CASSLGGSVGNEQFF.

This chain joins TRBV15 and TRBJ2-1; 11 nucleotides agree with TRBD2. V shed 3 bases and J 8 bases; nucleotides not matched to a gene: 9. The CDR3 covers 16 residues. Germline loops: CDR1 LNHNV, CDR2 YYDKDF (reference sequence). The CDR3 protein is CATSSLRLAGGDEQFF. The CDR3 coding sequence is TGTGCCACCAGCAGTCTACGGCTAGCGGGAGGCGATGAGCAGTTCTTC.

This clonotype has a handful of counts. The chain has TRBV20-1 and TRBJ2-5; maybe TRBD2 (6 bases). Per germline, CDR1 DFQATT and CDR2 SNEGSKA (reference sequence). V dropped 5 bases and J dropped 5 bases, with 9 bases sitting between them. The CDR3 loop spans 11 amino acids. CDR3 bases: TGCAGTGCTCCTAGCGCTGAGACCCAGTACTTC. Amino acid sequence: CSAPSAETQYF.

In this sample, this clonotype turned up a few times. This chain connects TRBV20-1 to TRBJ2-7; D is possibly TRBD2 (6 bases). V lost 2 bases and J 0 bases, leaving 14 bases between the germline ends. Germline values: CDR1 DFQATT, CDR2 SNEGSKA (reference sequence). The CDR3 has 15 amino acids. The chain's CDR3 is CSARKGGGGSYEQYF. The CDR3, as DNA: TGCAGTGCTAGAAAGGGAGGCGGAGGCTCCTACGAGCAGTACTTC.

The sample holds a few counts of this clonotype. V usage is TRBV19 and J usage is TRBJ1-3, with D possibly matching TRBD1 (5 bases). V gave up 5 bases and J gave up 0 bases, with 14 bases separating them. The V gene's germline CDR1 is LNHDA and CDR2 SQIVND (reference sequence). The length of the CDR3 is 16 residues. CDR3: CASSPRGTSSGNTIYF. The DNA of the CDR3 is TGTGCCAGTAGTCCCCGGGGGACCAGCTCTGGAAACACCATATATTTT. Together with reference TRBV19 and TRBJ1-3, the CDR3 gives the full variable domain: DGGITQSPKYLFRKEGQNVTLSCEQNLNHDAMYWYRQDPGQGLRLIYYSQIVNDFQKGDIAEGYSVSREKKESFPLTVTSAQKNPTAFYLCASSPRGTSSGNTIYFGEGSWLTVV.

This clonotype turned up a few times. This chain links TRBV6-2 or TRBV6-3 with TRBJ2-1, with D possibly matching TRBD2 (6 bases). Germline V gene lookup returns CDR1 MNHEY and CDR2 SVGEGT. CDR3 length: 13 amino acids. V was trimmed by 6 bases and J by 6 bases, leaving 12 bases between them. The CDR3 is CASRGGSSNEQFF. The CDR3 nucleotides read TGTGCCAGCAGGGGGGGTTCCAGCAATGAGCAGTTCTTC.

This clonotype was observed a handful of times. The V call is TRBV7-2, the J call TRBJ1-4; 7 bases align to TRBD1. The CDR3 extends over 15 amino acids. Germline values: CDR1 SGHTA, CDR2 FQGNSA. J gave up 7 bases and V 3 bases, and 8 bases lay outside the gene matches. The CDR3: CASSFRQGSTEKLFF. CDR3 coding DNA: TGTGCCAGCAGCTTCCGACAGGGCAGTACTGAAAAACTGTTTTTT.

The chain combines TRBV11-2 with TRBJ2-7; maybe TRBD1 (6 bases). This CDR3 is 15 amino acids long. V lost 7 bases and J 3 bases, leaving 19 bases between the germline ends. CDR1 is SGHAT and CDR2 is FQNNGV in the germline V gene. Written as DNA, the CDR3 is TGTGCCAGCATTATTGGGGGCGCCACTAACTACGAGCAGTACTTC. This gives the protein CASIIGGATNYEQYF.

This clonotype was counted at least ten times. DNA of the CDR3: TGTGCCAGCAGCTCAGGAGTTTACAATGAGCAGTTCTTC. Its protein product is CASSSGVYNEQFF. The rearrangement uses TRBV7-2 and TRBJ2-1; D gene unclear. V gave up 4 bases and J gave up 4 bases, with 8 bases separating them. Germline CDR1 reads SGHTA; CDR2 reads FQGNSA. The CDR3 consists of 13 residues.

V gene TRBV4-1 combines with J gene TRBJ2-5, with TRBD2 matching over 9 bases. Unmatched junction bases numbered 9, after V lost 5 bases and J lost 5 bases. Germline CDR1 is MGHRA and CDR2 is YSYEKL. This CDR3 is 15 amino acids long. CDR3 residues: CASSYTGTSQETQYF. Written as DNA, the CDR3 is TGCGCCAGCAGCTACACCGGGACTAGCCAGGAGACCCAGTACTTC.

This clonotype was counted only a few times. The CDR3 loop reads CASSYSVGSMNTEAFF. The CDR3 bases are TGTGCCAGCAGTTACTCGGTGGGGAGCATGAACACTGAAGCTTTCTTT. The V and J genes are TRBV6-5 and TRBJ1-1; D gene unclear. Trimming left V 0 bases short and J 0 bases short, with 11 bases between. The CDR3 spans 16 residues. Germline V lookup: CDR1 MNHEY, CDR2 SVGAGI.

The CDR3 DNA follows: TGTGCCAGTAGTATGTTTGCGGGAGGCTCCGATTGGGGGTACAATGAGCAGTTCTTC. It encodes CASSMFAGGSDWGYNEQFF. This sequence joins TRBV19 and TRBJ2-1; 8 bases line up with TRBD2. V shed 3 bases, J shed 4 bases, and the junction held 17 bases outside the gene matches. The CDR3 length is 19 residues. The germline CDR1 and CDR2 sequences are LNHDA and SQIVND (reference sequence).

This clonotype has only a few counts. The CDR3 nucleotides are TGCGCCAGCAGCCAAGATTCCTTGACTAGCGGGAGGGCCAATGAGCAGTTCTTC. It yields the protein CASSQDSLTSGRANEQFF. The gene calls are TRBV4-3 and TRBJ2-1; 14 positions agree with TRBD2. V lost 0 bases, J lost 6 bases, and 7 bases stayed unmatched. CDR1 and CDR2 from the germline V gene are LGHNA and YSLEER. The CDR3 sequence is 18 residues long.

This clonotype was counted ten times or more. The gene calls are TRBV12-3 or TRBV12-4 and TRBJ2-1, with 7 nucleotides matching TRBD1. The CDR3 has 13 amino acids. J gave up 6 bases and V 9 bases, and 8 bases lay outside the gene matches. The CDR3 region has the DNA TGTGCCAGTGGGACAGACAACCTCAATGAGCAGTTCTTC. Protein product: CASGTDNLNEQFF.

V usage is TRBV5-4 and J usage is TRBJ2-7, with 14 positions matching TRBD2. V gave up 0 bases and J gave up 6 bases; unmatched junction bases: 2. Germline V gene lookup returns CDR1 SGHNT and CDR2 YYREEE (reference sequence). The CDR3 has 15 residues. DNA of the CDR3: TGTGCCAGCAGCTTGGGTGGACTAGCGGGAGGCGAGCAGTACTTC. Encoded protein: CASSLGGLAGGEQYF.

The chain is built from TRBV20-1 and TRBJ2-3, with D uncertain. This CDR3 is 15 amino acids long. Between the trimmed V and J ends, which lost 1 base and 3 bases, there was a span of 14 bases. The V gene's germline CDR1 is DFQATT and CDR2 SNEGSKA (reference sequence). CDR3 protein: CSARVGSSQTDTQYF. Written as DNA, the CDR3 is TGCAGTGCTAGAGTGGGGTCCTCTCAGACAGATACGCAGTATTTT.

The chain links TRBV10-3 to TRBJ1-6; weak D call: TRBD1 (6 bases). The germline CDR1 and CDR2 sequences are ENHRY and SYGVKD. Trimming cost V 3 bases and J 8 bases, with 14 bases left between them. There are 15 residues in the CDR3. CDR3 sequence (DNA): TGTGCCATCAGTGAACAGGGAGCATCAGATTCACCCCTCCACTTT. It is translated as CAISEQGASDSPLHF.

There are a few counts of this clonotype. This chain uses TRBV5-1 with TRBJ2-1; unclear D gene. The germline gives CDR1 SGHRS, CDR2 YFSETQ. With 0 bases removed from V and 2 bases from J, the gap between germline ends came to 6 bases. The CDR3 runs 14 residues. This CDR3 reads CASSLELAYNEQFF. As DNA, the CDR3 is TGCGCCAGCAGCTTGGAACTCGCCTACAATGAGCAGTTCTTC.

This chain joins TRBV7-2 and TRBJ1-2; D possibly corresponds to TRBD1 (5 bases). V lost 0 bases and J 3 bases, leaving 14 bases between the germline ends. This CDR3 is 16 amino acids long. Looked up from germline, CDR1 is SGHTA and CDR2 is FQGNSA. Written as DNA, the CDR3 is TGTGCCAGCAGCTTAGCACAGCCCGGGGGGGACTATGGCTACACCTTC. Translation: CASSLAQPGGDYGYTF.

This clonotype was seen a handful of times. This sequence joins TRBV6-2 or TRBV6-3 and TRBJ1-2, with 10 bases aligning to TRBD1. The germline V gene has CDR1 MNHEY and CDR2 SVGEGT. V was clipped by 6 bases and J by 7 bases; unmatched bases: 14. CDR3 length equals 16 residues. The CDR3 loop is CASRSSGTGEWSGYTF. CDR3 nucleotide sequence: TGTGCCAGCAGATCCTCAGGGACAGGGGAGTGGAGTGGCTACACCTTC.